What follows describes a single TCR beta chain. The sample belongs to a study of long-term antiretroviral therapy in people with HIV. With survey level as its setting, the immunoSEQ assay was v3.0. Profiled with immunoSEQ multiplex PCR; TCRdb holds only in-frame clones, not every one. Counted here are some 21,000 clones, more than 70% occurring once; the ten biggest clones make up over 7.5%. Per donor, a minimum of one pre-ART and a minimum of two post-ART PBMC samples were available. This clonotype was sampled from a man aged 50 to 60 with HIV. The sample was unsorted PBMCs, taken at the start of antiretroviral therapy.

The CDR3 DNA reads TGTGCCAGCAGGACAGCGGGAGGGCCGTACAATGAGCAGTTCTTC. Its protein is CASRTAGGPYNEQFF. The chain recombines TRBV6-5 with TRBJ2-1, with 10 bases that match TRBD2. Per germline, CDR1 MNHEY and CDR2 SVGAGI. This CDR3 region has 15 residues. Trimming at V came to 6 bases and at J to 4 bases, leaving 6 bases not matched to a gene.